The T cell receptor beta chain described here comes from a study of shared clonotypes between healthy human individuals. The wider study: There were three CD4 naive, three CD4 memory, two CD8 naive and one CD8 memory plates per donor. Study observations and caveats: For naive CD4 cells, around 5% of clonotypes were shared across a handful of donors. The small donor group covered limited genetic and exposure diversity. Clonotype sharing among donors likely depends on sequencing depth.

The CDR3 contains 16 residues. Germline CDR1 and CDR2: MNHEY and SMNVEV (reference sequence). Trimming removed 8 bases from V and 0 bases from J, with 17 bases in between. The protocol was immunoSEQ multiplex PCR, while the TCRdb copy is restricted to in-frame clones and leaves out a portion. The sample comprises some 2,500,000 clones, approximately 93% of which are singletons, and around 0.4% rests with the top ten. A note on this clone: Antigen unknown.

This TCR came from a man aged 18 to 29 in good health. Some clones in this sample may be carry-over from other donors' samples. V gene TRBV27 combines with J gene TRBJ1-5; no firm D call. Sequencing input: naive CD4+ T cells from PBMCs. As to subset: CD45RA+ positively selected. CDR3 in amino acids: CASSKTRRYSNQPQHF. The DNA for the CDR3 is TGTGCCAGCTCGAAGACCCGCCGCTATAGCAATCAGCCCCAGCATTTT.